The 17 T cell receptor beta chains given below trace back to one sample, sequenced in a study of CD8 T cells in Susac syndrome. The RNA, about 0.5 to 1 ug, was put through reverse transcription using random hexamers. MiXCR, run by TCRdb on the immunoSEQ multiplex PCR reads, gives a single entry per CDR3 protein. The data contain around 180,000 distinct CDR3 sequences, roughly 94% of them singletons. Sequencing was done on a sample of CD4+ T cells from PBMCs. Source of these receptors: a human donor with Susac syndrome.

J is TRBJ2-3 and V is TRBV6-5, with D uncertain. This CDR3 spans 11 amino acids. V lost 2 bases to trimming and J lost 6 bases, with 3 bases between them. The germline V gene encodes CDR1 MNHEY and CDR2 SVGAGI. The CDR3 loop reads CASSYQDTQYF. Here the CDR3 DNA reads TGTGCCAGCAGTTACCAGGATACGCAGTATTTT.

The rearrangement links TRBV6-5 to TRBJ1-2, with D possibly matching TRBD1 (5 bases). The CDR3 covers 15 residues. Germline V gene lookup returns CDR1 MNHEY and CDR2 SVGAGI. The germline V and J ends were trimmed by 10 bases and 6 bases, with 24 bases remaining between them. The CDR3 reads CATFKAGLGVHGYTF. In nucleotides, the CDR3 is TGTGCCACCTTTAAGGCAGGGCTAGGGGTACATGGCTACACCTTC.

This chain uses TRBV7-9 with TRBJ2-7; the D gene could be TRBD1 or TRBD2 (5 bases each). CDR3 size: 14 residues. The ends were cut back, 7 bases at V and 3 bases at J, with 16 bases in the middle. Germline V gives CDR1 SEHNR, CDR2 FQNEAQ (reference sequence). The CDR3 bases are TGTGCCAGCACCACTTACCAGGGAGTCTACGAGCAGTACTTC. Translated, it gives CASTTYQGVYEQYF.

This clonotype has more than one count but fewer than ten. The rearrangement links TRBV20-1 to TRBJ2-1, with TRBD1 matching 8 bases. The CDR3 spans 15 residues. Losses at the gene ends were 1 base for V and 7 bases for J; bases not matched to a gene: 9. In germline, CDR1 is DFQATT, CDR2 SNEGSKA (reference sequence). The CDR3: CSARVPGTGNNEQFF. The CDR3 DNA reads TGCAGTGCTAGAGTCCCCGGGACAGGTAATAATGAGCAGTTCTTC.

The chain links TRBV29-1 to TRBJ1-2; D perhaps matches TRBD1 (6 bases). The CDR3 has 12 amino acids. Looked up from germline, CDR1 is SQVTM and CDR2 is ANQGSEA. V was clipped by 0 bases and J by 8 bases, with 10 bases between them. The CDR3 reads CSVEEGAVGYTF. In DNA form, the CDR3 reads TGCAGCGTTGAAGAGGGGGCAGTAGGCTACACCTTC.

The chain joins TRBV5-1 to TRBJ2-1; D remains unclear. V dropped 4 bases and J dropped 5 bases, with 10 bases sitting between them. Germline V gene lookup returns CDR1 SGHRS and CDR2 YFSETQ. The CDR3 extends over 13 amino acids. In DNA, the CDR3 is TGCGCCAGCAGCCCTAATACTGACAATGAGCAGTTCTTC. Its protein is CASSPNTDNEQFF.

The chain is built from TRBV4-3 and TRBJ2-7; D possibly uses TRBD1 or TRBD2 (5 bases each). The CDR3 has 14 amino acids. Trimming shortened V by 3 bases and J by 12 bases, and 21 bases separated the two germline ends. Germline values: CDR1 LGHNA, CDR2 YSLEER. CDR3 protein: CASSQAGTRHGAYF. The CDR3 nucleotides are TGCGCCAGCAGCCAGGCCGGGACCCGACATGGGGCGTACTTC.

This clonotype was observed a few times. The chain carries TRBV11-2 and TRBJ2-2, with D unclear. V gave up 5 bases and J gave up 4 bases, with 11 bases separating them. CDR3 size: 14 residues. The germline gives CDR1 SGHAT, CDR2 FQNNGV. The CDR3 DNA follows: TGTGCCAGCAGCGTCTACAAGGTCACCGGGGAGCTGTTTTTT. Translating it yields CASSVYKVTGELFF.

In DNA, the CDR3 is TGCAGTGCTAACGGGGGGCCTTCCTCCACAGATACGCAGTATTTT. Protein sequence: CSANGGPSSTDTQYF. The gene calls are TRBV20-1 and TRBJ2-3; D is possibly TRBD2 (7 bases). This CDR3 region has 15 residues. Trimming stripped 4 bases from V and 2 bases from J, with 16 bases between. Germline CDR1 and CDR2: DFQATT and SNEGSKA (reference sequence).

Only a few counts were recorded for this clonotype. The chain links TRBV20-1 to TRBJ2-5; D is uncertain. Trimming took 2 bases from V and 2 from J, leaving 6 bases between them. Germline V gene sequence: CDR1 DFQATT, CDR2 SNEGSKA (reference sequence). This CDR3 spans 12 amino acids. The CDR3 DNA reads TGCAGTGCTAGATGGGGACAAGAGACCCAGTACTTC. Translating gives CSARWGQETQYF.

The chain employs TRBV11-2 and TRBJ1-5; 7 nucleotides agree with TRBD1. With 5 bases clipped from V and 5 bases from J, the junction kept 6 bases outside the gene matches. The CDR3 extends over 14 amino acids. CDR1 is SGHAT and CDR2 is FQNNGV in the germline V gene. The CDR3 coding sequence is TGTGCCAGCAGCGCGGGGACAGATTATCAGCCCCAGCATTTT. This gives the protein CASSAGTDYQPQHF.

The genes are TRBV30 and TRBJ1-1, with a weak D call TRBD1 (6 bases). CDR3 length: 13 amino acids. V dropped 3 bases and J dropped 1 base, with 9 bases sitting between them. From germline, CDR1 is GTSNPN and CDR2 SVGIG (reference sequence). The CDR3 sequence is CAWSRGANTEAFF. The CDR3 DNA follows: TGTGCCTGGAGCCGGGGGGCGAACACTGAAGCTTTCTTT.

The gene calls are TRBV6-1 and TRBJ1-1; no clear D. The CDR3 runs 11 residues. Between the trimmed V and J ends, which lost 2 bases and 11 bases, there was a span of 9 bases. The V gene's germline CDR1 is MNHNS and CDR2 SASEGT. The CDR3 DNA sequence: TGTGCCAGCAGTGAATCCAGAGGGGCTTTCTTT. This encodes CASSESRGAFF.

DNA for the CDR3: TGTGCCAGCAGCGCAGGACAGGGTTCAGGGGATACGCAGTATTTT. Protein sequence: CASSAGQGSGDTQYF. The gene calls are TRBV9 and TRBJ2-3; TRBD1 matches at 8 bases. CDR3 length equals 15 residues. CDR1 and CDR2 from the germline V gene are SGDLS and YYNGEE. V lost 3 bases to trimming and J lost 6 bases; unmatched junction nucleotides: 9. Based on the CDR3 plus reference TRBV9 and TRBJ2-3, the full variable domain is DSGVTQTPKHLITATGQRVTLRCSPRSGDLSVYWYQQSLDQGLQFLIQYYNGEERAKGNILERFSAQQFPDLHSELNLSSLELGDSALYFCASSAGQGSGDTQYFGPGTRLTVL.

The rearrangement uses TRBV9 and TRBJ1-5; TRBD1 matches at 7 bases. Germline lookup yields CDR1 SGDLS and CDR2 YYNGEE. Losses at the gene ends were 4 bases for V and 7 bases for J; bases not matched to a gene: 11. This CDR3 region has 15 residues. For the CDR3, the DNA is TGTGCCAGCAGCTTTGGTACAGGGGAAAGGCAGCCCCAGCATTTT. Translated, it gives CASSFGTGERQPQHF.

A single count supports this clonotype. The chain uses TRBV4-2 and TRBJ2-2; 7 nucleotides agree with TRBD1. V was clipped by 4 bases and J by 5 bases; unmatched bases: 7. CDR3 length equals 15 residues. Germline assignment: CDR1 LGHNA and CDR2 YNFKEQ. CDR3 sequence (DNA): TGTGCCAGCAGCCGTGGGACAGAGAGGACCGGGGAGCTGTTTTTT. Translating gives CASSRGTERTGELFF.

The CDR3 spells CSVRRGSDTEAFF. The DNA of the CDR3 is TGCAGCGTAAGAAGAGGGTCGGACACTGAAGCTTTCTTT. This chain joins TRBV29-1 and TRBJ1-1, with no clear D. This CDR3 is 13 amino acids long. Trimming shortened V by 6 bases and J by 3 bases, and 14 bases separated the two germline ends. Germline assignment: CDR1 SQVTM and CDR2 ANQGSEA.